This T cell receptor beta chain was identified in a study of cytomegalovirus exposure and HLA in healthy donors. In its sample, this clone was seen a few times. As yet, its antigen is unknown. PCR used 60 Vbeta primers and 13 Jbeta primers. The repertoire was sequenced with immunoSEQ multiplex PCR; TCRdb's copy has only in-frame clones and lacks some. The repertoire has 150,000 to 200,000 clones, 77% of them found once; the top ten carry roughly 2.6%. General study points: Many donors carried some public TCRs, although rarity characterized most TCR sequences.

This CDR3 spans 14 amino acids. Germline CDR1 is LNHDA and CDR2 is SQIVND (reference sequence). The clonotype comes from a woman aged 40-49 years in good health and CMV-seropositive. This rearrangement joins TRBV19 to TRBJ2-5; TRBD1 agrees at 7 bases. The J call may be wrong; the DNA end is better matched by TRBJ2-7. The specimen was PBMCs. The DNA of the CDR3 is TGTGCCAGTTCCGCCGGGACAGAGTCCTACGAGCAGTACTTC. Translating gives CASSAGTESYEQYF.